This T cell receptor beta chain was identified in a study of naive and memory T cell subsets. Two oligonucleotides, mixed equimolar, formed the beta constant-region primer covering TRBC1 and TRBC2. Nested alpha and beta constant-region primers with the SP2 primer drove four PCR rounds on ligated cDNA. Each CDR3 protein gets one entry after TCRdb re-called the UMI-ligation and nested PCR reads with MiXCR. The top ten hold around 57% of the sample, which has more than 8,500 distinct CDR3 sequences, roughly 5.4% seen once. This clonotype has a count of ten or more. EMRA cells were CD45RA+CD27-, and effector memory cells CD45RA-CD27-. CDR3 length: 20 residues. Germline-derived CDR1 and CDR2 are MNHEY and SVGAGI. After removal of 2 bases from V and 7 bases from J, the junction contained 18 bases not matched to a gene.

The J gene is TRBJ2-1, the V gene TRBV6-5, with 12 bases matching TRBD2. Sequencing input: CD4+ TEMRA cells from blood. Regarding subset: effector memory re-expressing CD45RA, CD45RA+ CD27-. This receptor was identified in a human donor in good health. In DNA, the CDR3 is TGTGCCAGCAGTTACACCCCACCCCTTGGGACTAGCGGGTGGGATAATGAGCAGTTCTTC. Translated: CASSYTPPLGTSGWDNEQFF.